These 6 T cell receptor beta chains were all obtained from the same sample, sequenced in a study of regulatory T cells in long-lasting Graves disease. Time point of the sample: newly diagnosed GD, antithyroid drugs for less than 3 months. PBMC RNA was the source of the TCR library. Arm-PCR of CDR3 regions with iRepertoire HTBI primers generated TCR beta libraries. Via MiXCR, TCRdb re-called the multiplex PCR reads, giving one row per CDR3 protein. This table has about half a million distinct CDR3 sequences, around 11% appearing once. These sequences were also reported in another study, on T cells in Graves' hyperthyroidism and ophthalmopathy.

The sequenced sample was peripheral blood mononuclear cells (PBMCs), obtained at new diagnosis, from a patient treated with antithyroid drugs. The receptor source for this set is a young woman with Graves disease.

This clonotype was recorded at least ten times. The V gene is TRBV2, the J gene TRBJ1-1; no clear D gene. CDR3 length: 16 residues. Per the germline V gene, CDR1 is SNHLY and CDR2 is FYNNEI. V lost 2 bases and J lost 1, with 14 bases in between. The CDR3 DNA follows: TGTGCCAGCAGTGAATTGGGCCAGGCCGCGAACACTGAAGCTTTCTTT. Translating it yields CASSELGQAANTEAFF.

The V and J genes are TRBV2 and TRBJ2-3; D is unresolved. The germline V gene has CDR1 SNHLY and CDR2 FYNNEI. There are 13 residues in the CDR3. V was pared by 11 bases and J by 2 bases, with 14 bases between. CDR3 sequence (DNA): TGTGCCGGTTGCCGAGGCCCCACAGATACGCAGTATTTT. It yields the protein CAGCRGPTDTQYF.

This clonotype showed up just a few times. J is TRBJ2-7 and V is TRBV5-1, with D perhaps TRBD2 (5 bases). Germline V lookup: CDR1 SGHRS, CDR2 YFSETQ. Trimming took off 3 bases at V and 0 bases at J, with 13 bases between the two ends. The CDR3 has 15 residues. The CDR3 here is CASSWTSGSSYEQYF. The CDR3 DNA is TGCGCCAGCAGCTGGACGTCGGGAAGCTCCTACGAGCAGTACTTC.

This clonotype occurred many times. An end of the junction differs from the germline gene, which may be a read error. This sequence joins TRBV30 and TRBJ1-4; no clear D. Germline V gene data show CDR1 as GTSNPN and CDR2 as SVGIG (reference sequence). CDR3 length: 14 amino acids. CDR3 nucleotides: TGTGCCTGGAGTCCCCCGAATAATAATGATAAACTGTTTTTT. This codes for CAWSPPNNNDKLFF.

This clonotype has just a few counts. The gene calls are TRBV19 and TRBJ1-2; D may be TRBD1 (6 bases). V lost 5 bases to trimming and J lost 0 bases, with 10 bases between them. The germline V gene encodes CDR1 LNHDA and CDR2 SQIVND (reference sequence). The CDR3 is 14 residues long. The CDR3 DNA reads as TGTGCCAGTAGTGTCAGACAGGCTAACTATGGCTACACCTTC. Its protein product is CASSVRQANYGYTF. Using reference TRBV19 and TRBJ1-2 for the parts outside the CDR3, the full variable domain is DGGITQSPKYLFRKEGQNVTLSCEQNLNHDAMYWYRQDPGQGLRLIYYSQIVNDFQKGDIAEGYSVSREKKESFPLTVTSAQKNPTAFYLCASSVRQANYGYTFGSGTRLTVV.

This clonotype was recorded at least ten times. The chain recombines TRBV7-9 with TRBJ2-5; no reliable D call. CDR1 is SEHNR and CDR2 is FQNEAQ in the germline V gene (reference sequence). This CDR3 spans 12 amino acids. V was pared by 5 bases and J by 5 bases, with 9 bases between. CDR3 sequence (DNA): TGTGCCAGCAGCGCTCCGTCGGAGACCCAGTACTTC. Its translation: CASSAPSETQYF.